This T cell receptor beta chain was found in a study of PD-L1 blockade in urothelial cancer. Study in general: Per blood sample, T cells had a median of around 140,000. Study-wide points: Durable benefit accompanied greater 3-week expansion of tumor-associated blood clones.

The CDR3 loop spans 14 amino acids. The V gene's germline CDR1 is SGHTA and CDR2 FQGNSA. Trimming took off 5 bases at V and 4 bases at J, with 15 bases between the two ends. Regarding this clone: No antigen is known for it.

Data came from immunoSEQ multiplex PCR; TCRdb stores just in-frame clones and leaves some out. Counted here are about 88,000 clones, 85% to 95% occurring once; the ten biggest clones make up around 10%. The chain joins TRBV7-2 to TRBJ2-7; maybe TRBD2 (6 bases). This TCR was sampled from a man between 60 and 75 years old with urothelial cancer. The sample here was PBMCs, taken around atezolizumab (anti-PD-L1) treatment. The CDR3 region is CASSPALGRYEQYF. For the CDR3, the DNA is TGTGCCAGCAGCCCAGCCCTGGGGAGGTACGAGCAGTACTTC.